This TCR beta chain emerged from a study of control samples from healthy donors and cancer patients. TCRdb's table, derived via immunoSEQ multiplex PCR, lists solely in-frame clones and lacks some. Seen here are 100,000 or so clones, about 91% observed once, and the top ten hold 2% to 2.5%. The CDR3 contains 15 residues. Trimming removed 5 bases at V and 4 bases at J, with 17 bases between. Germline V gene data show CDR1 as SGHDN and CDR2 as FVKESK. The chain uses TRBV14 and TRBJ1-2; weak D call: TRBD1 (5 bases). The origin of this receptor is a woman aged 18 to 35 in good health. Sequencing input: blood. The CDR3 spells CASSVKVTGFYGYTF. CDR3 DNA sequence: TGTGCCAGCAGCGTAAAGGTCACAGGTTTCTATGGCTACACCTTC.